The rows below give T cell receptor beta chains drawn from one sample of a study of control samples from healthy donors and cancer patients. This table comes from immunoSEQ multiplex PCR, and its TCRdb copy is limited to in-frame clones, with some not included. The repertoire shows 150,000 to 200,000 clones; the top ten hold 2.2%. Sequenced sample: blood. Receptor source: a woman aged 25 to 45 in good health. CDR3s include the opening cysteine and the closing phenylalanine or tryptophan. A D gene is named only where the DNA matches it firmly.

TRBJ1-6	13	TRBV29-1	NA	CSVRISYNSPLHF	TGCAGCGTTCGAATATCCTATAATTCACCCCTCCACTTT
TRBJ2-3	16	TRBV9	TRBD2	CASSYGLAGVTDTQYF	TGTGCCAGCAGCTATGGACTAGCGGGAGTCACAGATACGCAGTATTTT
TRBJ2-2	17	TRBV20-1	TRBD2	CSASYQRGAFNTGELFF	TGCAGTGCTAGTTACCAGCGGGGGGCCTTTAACACCGGGGAGCTGTTTTTT
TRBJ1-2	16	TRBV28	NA	CASSPTNRRGSYGYTF	TGTGCCAGCAGCCCCACTAATCGCCGCGGCAGCTATGGCTACACCTTC
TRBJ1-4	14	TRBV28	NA	CASSLRDAREKLFF	TGTGCCAGCAGTTTAAGGGATGCGAGGGAAAAACTGTTTTTT
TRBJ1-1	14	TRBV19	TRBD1	CASSTGGFNTEAFF	TGTGCCAGTAGCACAGGGGGCTTCAACACTGAAGCTTTCTTT
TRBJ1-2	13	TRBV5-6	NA	CASSLDRFYGYTF	TGTGCCAGCAGCTTGGACAGGTTCTATGGCTACACCTTC
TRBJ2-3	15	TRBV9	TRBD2	CASSVGAGGADTQYF	TGTGCCAGCAGCGTAGGAGCGGGGGGAGCAGATACGCAGTATTTT
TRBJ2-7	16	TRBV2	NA	CASKRSRWDGTYEQYF	TGTGCCAGCAAACGATCCAGATGGGACGGGACCTACGAGCAGTACTTC
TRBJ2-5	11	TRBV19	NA	CASKGLGTFYF	TGTGCCAGTAAGGGGTTGGGGACTTTTTACTTC